Shown below are 2 T cell receptor beta chains from a single sample sequenced in a study of control samples from healthy donors and cancer patients. Only in-frame clones appear in the TCRdb table, and some are missing; sequencing was by immunoSEQ multiplex PCR. The data show 350,000 to 450,000 clones, with about nine tenths seen just once and around 6.4% held by the top ten. The sequencing input was PBMCs. The receptors originated from a man aged 40-55 years with head and neck cancer.

The chain carries TRBV18 and TRBJ2-1; TRBD2 agrees at 11 bases. The CDR3 is 16 residues long. Germline V CDR1 and CDR2: KGHSH, LQKENI. Unmatched junction bases numbered 3, after V lost 4 bases and J lost 1 base. Written as DNA, the CDR3 is TGTGCCAGCTCACAACTAGCGGGAGCATCCTACAATGAGCAGTTCTTC. Amino acid sequence: CASSQLAGASYNEQFF.

This clone has more than one count but fewer than ten. The chain joins TRBV11-3 to TRBJ2-2; 10 positions agree with TRBD1. CDR3 length: 15 residues. Losses at the gene ends were 1 base for V and 4 bases for J; bases not matched to a gene: 0. Germline-derived CDR1 and CDR2 are SGHNT and YENEEA. CDR3 nucleotide sequence: TGTGCCAGCAGCTTAGGACAGGGGGCCACCGGGGAGCTGTTTTTT. This sequence encodes CASSLGQGATGELFF.